This record looks at one T cell receptor (beta chain) sequence and its context. The sample is drawn from a study of blood T cell repertoires in COVID-19. Sequencing was performed with immunoSEQ multiplex PCR; in TCRdb, only in-frame clones are kept and a portion is missing. The sample shows 140,000 or so clones, 80% to 85% of them seen only once. The CDR3 is 14 amino acids. V shed 8 bases and J shed 3 bases, with 16 bases lying between them. V is TRBV23-1 and J is TRBJ1-1; tentative D call: TRBD1 (6 bases). TRBV23-1 is filed as an ORF, its function uncertain. Sequenced sample: peripheral blood. This receptor was identified in a man younger than 45 with COVID-19, enrolled during active disease. This CDR3 reads CASDQGSVDTEAFF. DNA of the CDR3: TGCGCCAGCGATCAGGGGTCAGTGGACACTGAAGCTTTCTTT.